This T cell receptor (beta chain) is from a study of cytomegalovirus exposure and HLA in healthy donors. At the level of the study: About 79% of 350 to 400 genotyped donors fell in the Caucasian-associated ancestry cluster. Study-level points and caveats: The study designated around 150 TCR beta chains cytomegalovirus-associated. Analysis was performed later, and it showed HLA-associated TCR beta chains to be more clonally expanded than equally common others.

Primers for the PCR totalled 60 Vbeta and 13 Jbeta. The method was immunoSEQ multiplex PCR; TCRdb's version includes in-frame clones alone and lacks a portion of them. This sample has over 150,000 clones, with approximately 74% found just once. Germline loops: CDR1 LNHDA, CDR2 SQIVND (reference sequence). Trimming removed 3 bases at V and 2 bases at J, with 2 bases between. This CDR3 comprises 12 residues. Turning to this clone: Antigen: not known.

What was sequenced was PBMCs. The sequence was collected from a man aged 30 to 45 in good health and CMV-seronegative. This rearrangement joins TRBV19 to TRBJ2-1; D uncertain. CDR3: CASSIAYNEQFF. The CDR3 region has the DNA TGTGCCAGTAGTATCGCCTACAATGAGCAGTTCTTC. Full variable domain (outside the CDR3, taken from reference TRBV19 and TRBJ2-1): DGGITQSPKYLFRKEGQNVTLSCEQNLNHDAMYWYRQDPGQGLRLIYYSQIVNDFQKGDIAEGYSVSREKKESFPLTVTSAQKNPTAFYLCASSIAYNEQFFGPGTRLTVL.